This note documents a single T cell receptor (beta chain) sequence. Germline assignment: CDR1 LNHDA and CDR2 SQIVND (reference sequence). The V and J ends lost 1 base and 7 bases respectively, with 8 bases between them. CDR3 length equals 13 residues. This entry belongs to a study of cytomegalovirus exposure and HLA in healthy donors. It was with 60 Vbeta and 13 Jbeta primers that the PCR ran. Profiling relied on immunoSEQ multiplex PCR, and the TCRdb table lists in-frame clones only, not all of them. This table holds about 160,000 clones, under 80% found once. What was sequenced was PBMCs. The J gene is TRBJ2-1, the V gene TRBV19, with D perhaps TRBD2 (5 bases). The receptor's source is a female donor in good health and CMV-seronegative. CDR3 DNA sequence: TGTGCCAGTAGTATAGTTCCGGGGAATGAGCAGTTCTTC. It yields the protein CASSIVPGNEQFF.